This T cell receptor (beta chain) came from a study of CD8 T cells in Susac syndrome. The authors reverse transcribed roughly 0.5 to 1 ug RNA with random hexamers. TCRdb recomputed calls from the immunoSEQ multiplex PCR reads with MiXCR, one row per CDR3 protein. The repertoire consists of around 79,000 distinct CDR3 sequences, with about 95% occurring once and the leading ten covering approximately 0.4%. The CDR3 has 14 amino acids. Trimming pared 2 bases from V and 7 bases from J, leaving 12 bases between. Germline-derived CDR1 and CDR2 are MNHNS and SASEGT. Specimen: CD8+ T cells from PBMCs. The TCR originated in a human donor with multiple sclerosis. The chain is built from TRBV6-1 and TRBJ2-1; TRBD2 is a possible D gene (5 bases). The CDR3: CASSEHLAENEQFF. The CDR3, as DNA: TGTGCCAGCAGTGAACACCTAGCCGAGAATGAGCAGTTCTTC.